The clone carrying this TCR beta chain occurred many times. The antigen remains unidentified. The data belong to a study of T cells after yellow fever vaccination. Notes on the study in general: When the response was secondary, it was weaker but reached its peak faster, day 5 versus 15. Post-booster reappearance was seen for most primary-vaccination clones (about 96% CD4, about 90% CD8). Among all clonotypes, a small share was observed in both CD4 and CD8 compartments.

Trimming stripped 0 bases from V and 9 bases from J, with 9 bases between. The length of the CDR3 is 13 residues. Germline V gene lookup returns CDR1 LGHDT and CDR2 YNNKEL (reference sequence). Template-switching 5'RACE yielded the TCR cDNA; a universal primer site and UMIs were added in the process. TCRdb fed the 5' RACE reads into MiXCR, producing one record per CDR3 protein. The profile shows fewer than 400,000 distinct CDR3 sequences, roughly 10% of them singletons. The specimen was CD4+ T cells sorted from PBMCs, collected 45 days after the yellow fever booster vaccination. This sequence joins TRBV3-1 and TRBJ1-5; no definite D call. The receptor was derived from a man between 18 and 29 years old who received the YFV17D yellow fever vaccine. CDR3 DNA sequence: TGTGCCAGCAGCCAAGAATGGTCAGGGCCCCAGCATTTT. It specifies CASSQEWSGPQHF.